This TCR beta chain was retrieved from a study of T-cell reconstitution after alpha-beta-depleted transplantation in children (dated by TCRdb to the mid-2010s). About the full investigation: Using TCR repertoire profiling, the study quantitatively followed how T-cell immune reconstitution unfolded in children after TCRalphabeta/CD19-depleted allogeneic hematopoietic cell transplantation. What the authors observed across the whole study: Apparently early alphabetaT-cell count recovery about two months after transplant reportedly relied on only several hundred rapidly expanded clones derived from non-depleted graft cells. The high TCRbeta diversity at day 60 in some patients was ascribed to recipient T cells and intrathymic progenitors that had survived conditioning. The frequencies of hyperexpanded clones fell over the following months, and after one year, T-cell counts and TCRbeta diversity were mostly attributed to newly produced T cells.

Library generation was performed with PCR. Reads for this sample came from an Illumina HiSeq 2500. To normalize quantification of the TCRbeta repertoire, the TCR libraries were built with molecular barcoding that relied on unique molecular identifiers. TCRdb reprocessing: public reads trimmed at Q25 with fastp, clones called with MiXCR, in-frame beta chains kept. Each entry is one CDR3 protein sequence, shown with its most common DNA and genes. The sample table records about 440,000 distinct CDR3 sequences; roughly two fifths of these occur just once. The top ten constitute under 35% of the sample. Reading the label with the study, this specimen's treatment or condition is: allogeneic hematopoietic cell transplantation with graft depleted of TCRalphabeta T cells and CD19 B cells. The children who served as transplant recipients had been given grafts of TCRalphabeta/CD19-depleted allogeneic hematopoietic cells.

This clonotype was seen more than once but under ten times. Its antigen has not been determined. No base qualities exist here, and no much larger clone lies one base off it. This TCR derives from a girl aged 2 to 9 with aplastic anemia, due to receive a stem cell transplant. The sequencing here drew on PBMCs, taken before TCRalphabeta/CD19-depleted stem cell transplant.

The CDR3 region: CSARWDFNYNEQFF. In nucleotide form, the sequence is TGCAGTGCTAGATGGGACTTCAATTACAATGAGCAGTTCTTC. The rearranged chain carries TRBV20-1 and TRBJ2-1; TRBD2 is a possible D gene, resting on 6 matching bases. The CDR3 holds 14 amino acids from the cysteine to the phenylalanine. Only the CDR3 part of the read is kept: 42 bases, read in frame from the first base. CDR1 DFQATT and CDR2 SNEGSKA were looked up in the germline V gene (reference sequence). V loses 2 bases, J loses 4 bases, and the germline ends lie 12 bases apart.